The clone carrying this T cell receptor beta chain was observed a single time. Its antigen is currently unknown. This entry belongs to a study of T cell responses to AZD1222 COVID-19 vaccine. Overall study results and limits: CD4 TCRs covered the whole spike, strongest at regions 160-218 and 743-854. Close to half of spike-specific TCRs reportedly recognize unmutated variant regions.

Profiled with immunoSEQ multiplex PCR; TCRdb holds only in-frame clones, not every one. This sample carries roughly 120,000 clones, 90% to 95% of them seen once, and the ten largest clones take under 3.5%. The germline V and J ends were trimmed by 5 bases and 2 bases, with 13 bases remaining between them. The germline CDR1 and CDR2 sequences are MNHEY and SMNVEV (reference sequence). CDR3 length: 15 amino acids. The rearrangement joins TRBV27 to TRBJ1-5; tentative D call: TRBD1 (6 bases). The sequenced sample was peripheral blood, obtained on day 0 of AZD1222 vaccination. The TCR originated in an adult in good health. Here the CDR3 DNA reads TGTGCCAGCAGTGAGGGGGTTCGGGGCAATCAGCCCCAGCATTTT. It is translated as CASSEGVRGNQPQHF.